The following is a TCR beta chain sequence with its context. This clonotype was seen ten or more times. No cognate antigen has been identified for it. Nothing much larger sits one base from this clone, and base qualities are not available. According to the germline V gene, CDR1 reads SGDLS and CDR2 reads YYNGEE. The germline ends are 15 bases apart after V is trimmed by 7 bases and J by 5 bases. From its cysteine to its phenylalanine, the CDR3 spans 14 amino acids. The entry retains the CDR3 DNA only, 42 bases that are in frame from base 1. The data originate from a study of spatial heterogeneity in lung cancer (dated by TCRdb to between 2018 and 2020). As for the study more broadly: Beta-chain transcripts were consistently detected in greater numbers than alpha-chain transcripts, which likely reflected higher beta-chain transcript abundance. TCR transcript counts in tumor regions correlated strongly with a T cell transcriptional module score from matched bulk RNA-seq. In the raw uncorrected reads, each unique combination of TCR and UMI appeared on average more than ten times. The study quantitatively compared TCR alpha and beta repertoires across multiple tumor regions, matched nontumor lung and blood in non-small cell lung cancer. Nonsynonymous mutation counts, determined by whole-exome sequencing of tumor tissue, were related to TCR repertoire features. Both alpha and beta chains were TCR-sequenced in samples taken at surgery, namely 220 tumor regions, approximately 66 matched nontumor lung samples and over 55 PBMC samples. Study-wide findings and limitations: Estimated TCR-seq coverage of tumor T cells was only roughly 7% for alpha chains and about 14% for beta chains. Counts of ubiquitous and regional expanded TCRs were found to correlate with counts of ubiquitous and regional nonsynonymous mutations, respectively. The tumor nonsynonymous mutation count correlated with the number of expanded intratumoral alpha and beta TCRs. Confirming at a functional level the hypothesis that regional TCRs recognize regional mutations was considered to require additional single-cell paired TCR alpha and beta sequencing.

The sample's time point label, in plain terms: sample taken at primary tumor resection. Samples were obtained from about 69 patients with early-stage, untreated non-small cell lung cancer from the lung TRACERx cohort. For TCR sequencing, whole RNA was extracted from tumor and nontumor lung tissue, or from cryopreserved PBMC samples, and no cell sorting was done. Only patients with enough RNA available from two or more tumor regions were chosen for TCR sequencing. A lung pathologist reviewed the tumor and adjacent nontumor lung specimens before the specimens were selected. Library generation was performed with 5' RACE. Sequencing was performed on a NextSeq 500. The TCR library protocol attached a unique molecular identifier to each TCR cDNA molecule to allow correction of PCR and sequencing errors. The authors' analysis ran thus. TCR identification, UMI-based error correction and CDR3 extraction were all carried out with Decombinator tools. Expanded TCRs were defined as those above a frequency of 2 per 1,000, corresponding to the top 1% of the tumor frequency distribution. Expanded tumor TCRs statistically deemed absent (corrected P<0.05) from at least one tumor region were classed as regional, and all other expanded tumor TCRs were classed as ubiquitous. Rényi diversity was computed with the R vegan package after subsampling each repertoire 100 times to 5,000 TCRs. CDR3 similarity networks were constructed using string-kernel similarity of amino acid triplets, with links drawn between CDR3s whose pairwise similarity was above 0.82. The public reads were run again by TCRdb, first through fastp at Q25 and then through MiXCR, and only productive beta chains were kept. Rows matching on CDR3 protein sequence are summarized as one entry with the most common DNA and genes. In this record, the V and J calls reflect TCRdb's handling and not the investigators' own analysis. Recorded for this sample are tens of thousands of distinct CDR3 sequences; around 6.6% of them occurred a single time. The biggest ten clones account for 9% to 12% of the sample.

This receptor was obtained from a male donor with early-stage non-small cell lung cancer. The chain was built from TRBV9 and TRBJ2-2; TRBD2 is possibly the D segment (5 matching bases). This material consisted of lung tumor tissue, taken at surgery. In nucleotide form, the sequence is TGTGCCAGCCGCGGATTTGGGAGAACCGGGGAGCTGTTTTTT. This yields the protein CASRGFGRTGELFF.